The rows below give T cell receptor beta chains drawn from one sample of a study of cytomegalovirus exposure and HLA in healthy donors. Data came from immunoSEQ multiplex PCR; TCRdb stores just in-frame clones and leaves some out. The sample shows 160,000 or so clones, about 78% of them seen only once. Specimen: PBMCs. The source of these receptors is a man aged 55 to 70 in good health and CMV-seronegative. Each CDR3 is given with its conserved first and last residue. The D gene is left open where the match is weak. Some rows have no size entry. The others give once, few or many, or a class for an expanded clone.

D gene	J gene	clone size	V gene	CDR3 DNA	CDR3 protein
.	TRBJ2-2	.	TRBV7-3	TGTGCCAGCAGCCAGGGGACCGGGGAGCTGTTTTTT	CASSQGTGELFF
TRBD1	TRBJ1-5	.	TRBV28	TGTGCCAGCAGTCTTTGGGACAGAGACCTCAATCAGCCCCAGCATTTT	CASSLWDRDLNQPQHF
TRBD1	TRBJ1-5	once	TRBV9	TGTGCCAGCAGCGCGGACAGGAGCAATCAGCCCCAGCATTTT	CASSADRSNQPQHF
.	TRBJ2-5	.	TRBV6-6	TGTGCCAGCAGTTTCGGACTAACCCGAGAGACCCAGTACTTC	CASSFGLTRETQYF
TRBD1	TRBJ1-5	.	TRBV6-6	TGTGCCAGCAGTCCACGGACAGGGGGCAGACAGCCCCAGCATTTT	CASSPRTGGRQPQHF
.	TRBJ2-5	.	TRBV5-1	TGCGCCAGCAGCGCTGGAGGGGCCCGCCAAGAGACCCAGTACTTC	CASSAGGARQETQYF
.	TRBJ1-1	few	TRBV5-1	TGCGCCAGCAGGTTACGGGGAGGTGGAGGTACTGAAGCTTTCTTT	CASRLRGGGGTEAFF
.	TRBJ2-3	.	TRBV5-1	TGCGCCAGCAGCTTGGACGGGGTCAGCACAGATACGCAGTATTTT	CASSLDGVSTDTQYF
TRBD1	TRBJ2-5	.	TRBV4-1	TGCGCCAGCAGCCAAGAGGGACAGGGGGTGACCCAGTACTTC	CASSQEGQGVTQYF
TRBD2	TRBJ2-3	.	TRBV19	TGTGCCAGTAGTGGGACTAGCGGGGGGGCGGCAGATACGCAGTATTTT	CASSGTSGGAADTQYF
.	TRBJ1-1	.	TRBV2	TGTGCCAGCAACAGAAGAACCGGCGCGGGTACTGAAGCTTTCTTT	CASNRRTGAGTEAFF
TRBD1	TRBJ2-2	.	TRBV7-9	TGTGCCAGCTCACCCAGGGGGCGCAACACCGGGGAGCTGTTTTTT	CASSPRGRNTGELFF
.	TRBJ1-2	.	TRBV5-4	TGTGCCGAGAGCCAGGGAAAAGACTATGGCTACACCTTC	CAESQGKDYGYTF
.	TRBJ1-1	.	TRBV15	TGTGCCACCAGCCGCACGAAGAGTTCTGAAGCTTTCTTT	CATSRTKSSEAFF
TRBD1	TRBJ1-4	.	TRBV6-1	TGTGCCAGCAGTGTCGGACAGGGCCTTAATGAAAAACTGTTTTTT	CASSVGQGLNEKLFF
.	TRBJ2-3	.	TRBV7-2	TGTGCCAGCAGCTCCCGACAGGTGGGGCAGGATACGCAGTATTTT	CASSSRQVGQDTQYF
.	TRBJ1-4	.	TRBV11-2	TGTGCCAGCAGCTTAGAGAGGGTCAATGAAAAACTGTTTTTT	CASSLERVNEKLFF
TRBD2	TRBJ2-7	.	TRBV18	TGTGCCAGCTCACCATCTAGCGGGAAGGGTTCCTACGAGCAGTACTTC	CASSPSSGKGSYEQYF
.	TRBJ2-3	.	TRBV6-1	TGTGCCAGCAGTGAACCGGGGGGCAGGAGTACAGATACGCAGTATTTT	CASSEPGGRSTDTQYF
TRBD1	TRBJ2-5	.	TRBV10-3	TGTGCCATCGGGGGGAGGGACAGGGGGTTCCAAGAGACCCAGTACTTC	CAIGGRDRGFQETQYF
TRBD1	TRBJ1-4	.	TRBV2	TGTGCCAGCAGGGACGGGACAGGAGCTAATGAAAAACTGTTTTTT	CASRDGTGANEKLFF
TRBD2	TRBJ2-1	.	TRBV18	TGTGCCAGCTCGGAGACTAGCGGGAGACACAATGAGCAGTTCTTC	CASSETSGRHNEQFF
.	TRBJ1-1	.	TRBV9	TGTGCCAGCAGCCCCCCGTGGGGAGACACTGAAGCTTTCTTT	CASSPPWGDTEAFF
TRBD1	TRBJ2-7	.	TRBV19	TGTGCCAGTAGTATGTTAGTGTCGACAGGGGGCGACGAGCAGTACTTC	CASSMLVSTGGDEQYF
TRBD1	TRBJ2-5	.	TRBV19	TGTGCCAGTAGTATACAGGGGGTAGAGACCCAGTACTTC	CASSIQGVETQYF
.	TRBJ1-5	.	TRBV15	TGTGCCACCAGCAGAGCGGGAGGGGTGGGTCAGCCCCAGAATTTT	CATSRAGGVGQPQNF
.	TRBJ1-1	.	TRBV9	TGTGCCAGCAGCCCCACCCCCGCAGGCCCGACTGAAGCTTTCTTT	CASSPTPAGPTEAFF
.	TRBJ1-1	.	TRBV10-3	TGTGCCATCAGTGGCGGACATTTGGGCACTGAAGCTTTCTTT	CAISGGHLGTEAFF